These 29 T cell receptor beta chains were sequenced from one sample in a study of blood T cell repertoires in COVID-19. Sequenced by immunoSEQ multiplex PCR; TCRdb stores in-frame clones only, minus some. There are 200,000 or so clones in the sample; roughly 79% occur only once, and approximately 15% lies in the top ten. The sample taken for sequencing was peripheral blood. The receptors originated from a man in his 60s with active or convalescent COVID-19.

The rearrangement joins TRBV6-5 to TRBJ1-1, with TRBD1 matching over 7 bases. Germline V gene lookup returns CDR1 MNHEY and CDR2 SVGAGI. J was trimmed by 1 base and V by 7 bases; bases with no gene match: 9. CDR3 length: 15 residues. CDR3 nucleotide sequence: TGTGCCAGCATAAACCTCCGGGACAGGAACACTGAAGCTTTCTTT. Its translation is CASINLRDRNTEAFF.

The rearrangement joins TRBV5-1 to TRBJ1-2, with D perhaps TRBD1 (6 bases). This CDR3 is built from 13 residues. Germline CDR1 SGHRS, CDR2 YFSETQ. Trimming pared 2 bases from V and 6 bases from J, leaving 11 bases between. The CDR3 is CASSFTGSDGYTF. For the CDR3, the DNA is TGCGCCAGCAGCTTCACAGGGAGCGATGGCTACACCTTC.

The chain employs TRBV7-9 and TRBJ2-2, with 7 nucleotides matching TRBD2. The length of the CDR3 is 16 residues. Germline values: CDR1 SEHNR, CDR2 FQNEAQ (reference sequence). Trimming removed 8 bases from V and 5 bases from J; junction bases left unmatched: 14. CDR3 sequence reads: CASAKGEGPGTGELFF. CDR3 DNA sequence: TGTGCCAGCGCGAAAGGGGAGGGACCGGGGACCGGGGAGCTGTTTTTT.

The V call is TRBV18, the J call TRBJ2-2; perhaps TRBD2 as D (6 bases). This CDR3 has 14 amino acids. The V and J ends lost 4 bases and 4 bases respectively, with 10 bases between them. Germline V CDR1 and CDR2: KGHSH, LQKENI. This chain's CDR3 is CASSRQGGTGELFF. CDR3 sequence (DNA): TGTGCCAGCTCACGGCAGGGAGGCACCGGGGAGCTGTTTTTT.

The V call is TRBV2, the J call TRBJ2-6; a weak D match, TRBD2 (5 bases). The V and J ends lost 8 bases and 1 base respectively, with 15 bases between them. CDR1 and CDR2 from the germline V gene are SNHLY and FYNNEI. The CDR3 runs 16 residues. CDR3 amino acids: CASSPPGGSGANVLTF. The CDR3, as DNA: TGTGCCAGCTCCCCCCCCGGAGGTTCTGGGGCCAACGTCCTGACTTTC. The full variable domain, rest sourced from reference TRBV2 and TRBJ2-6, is EPEVTQTPSHQVTQMGQEVILRCVPISNHLYFYWYRQILGQKVEFLVSFYNNEISEKSEIFDDQFSVERPDGSNFTLKIRSTKLEDSAMYFCASSPPGGSGANVLTFGAGSRLTVL.

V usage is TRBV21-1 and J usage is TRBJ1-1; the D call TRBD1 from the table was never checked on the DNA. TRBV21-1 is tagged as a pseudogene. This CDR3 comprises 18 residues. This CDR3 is CASTPMGRPAPMNTEAFF. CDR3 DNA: TGTGCCAGCACCCCGATGGGCCGGCCCGCGCCCATGAACACTGAAGCTTTCTTT.

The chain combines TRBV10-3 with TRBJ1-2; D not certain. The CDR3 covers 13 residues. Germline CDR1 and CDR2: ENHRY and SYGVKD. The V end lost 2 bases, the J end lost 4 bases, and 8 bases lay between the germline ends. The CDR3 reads CAISEQVGYGYTF. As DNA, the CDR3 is TGTGCCATCAGTGAGCAGGTCGGCTATGGCTACACCTTC.

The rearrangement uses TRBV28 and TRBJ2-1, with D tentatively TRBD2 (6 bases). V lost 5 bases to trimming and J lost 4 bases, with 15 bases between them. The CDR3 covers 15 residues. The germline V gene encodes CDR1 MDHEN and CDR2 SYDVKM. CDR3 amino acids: CASSPWEASYNEQFF. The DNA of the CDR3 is TGTGCCAGCAGTCCTTGGGAGGCTAGTTACAATGAGCAGTTCTTC.

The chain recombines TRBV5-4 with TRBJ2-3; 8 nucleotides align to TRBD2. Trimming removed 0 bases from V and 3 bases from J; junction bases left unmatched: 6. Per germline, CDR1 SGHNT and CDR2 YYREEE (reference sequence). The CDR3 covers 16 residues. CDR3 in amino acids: CASSLEFRGGTDTQYF. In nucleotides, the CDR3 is TGTGCCAGCAGCTTGGAGTTTCGCGGGGGGACAGATACGCAGTATTTT.

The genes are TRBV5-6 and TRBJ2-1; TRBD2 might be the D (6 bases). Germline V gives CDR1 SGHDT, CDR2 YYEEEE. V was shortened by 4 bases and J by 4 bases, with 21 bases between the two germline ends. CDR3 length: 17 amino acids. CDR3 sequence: CASSLPYYRGAYNEQFF. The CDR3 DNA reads TGTGCCAGCAGCCTACCCTATTACCGCGGGGCTTACAATGAGCAGTTCTTC. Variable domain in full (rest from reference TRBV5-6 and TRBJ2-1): DAGVTQSPTHLIKTRGQQVTLRCSPKSGHDTVSWYQQALGQGPQFIFQYYEEEERQRGNFPDRFSGHQFPNYSSELNVNALLLGDSALYLCASSLPYYRGAYNEQFFGPGTRLTVL.

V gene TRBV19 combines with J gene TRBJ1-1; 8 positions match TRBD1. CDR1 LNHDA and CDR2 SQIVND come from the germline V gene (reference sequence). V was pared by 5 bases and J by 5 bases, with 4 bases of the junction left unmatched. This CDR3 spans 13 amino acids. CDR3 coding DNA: TGTGCCAGTAGTTCCCACAGGGGGACTGAAGCTTTCTTT. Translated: CASSSHRGTEAFF.

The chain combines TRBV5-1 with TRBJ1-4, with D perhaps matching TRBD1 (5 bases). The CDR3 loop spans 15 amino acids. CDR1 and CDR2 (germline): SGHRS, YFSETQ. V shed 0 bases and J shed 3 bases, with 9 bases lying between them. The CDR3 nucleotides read TGCGCCAGCAGCTTGGTGGAGGGGTCTAATGAAAAACTGTTTTTT. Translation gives CASSLVEGSNEKLFF. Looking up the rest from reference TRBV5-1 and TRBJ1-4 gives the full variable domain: KAGVTQTPRYLIKTRGQQVTLSCSPISGHRSVSWYQQTPGQGLQFLFEYFSETQRNKGNFPGRFSGRQFSNSRSEMNVSTLELGDSALYLCASSLVEGSNEKLFFGSGTQLSVL.

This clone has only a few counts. DNA for the CDR3: TGCGCCAGCAGACCACAGGGGTATGCTAATGAAAAACTGTTTTTT. Protein product: CASRPQGYANEKLFF. This chain links TRBV5-1 with TRBJ1-4, with 7 bases aligning to TRBD1. J gave up 3 bases and V 5 bases, and 7 bases lay outside the gene matches. CDR3 length: 15 amino acids. CDR1 is SGHRS and CDR2 is YFSETQ in the germline V gene.

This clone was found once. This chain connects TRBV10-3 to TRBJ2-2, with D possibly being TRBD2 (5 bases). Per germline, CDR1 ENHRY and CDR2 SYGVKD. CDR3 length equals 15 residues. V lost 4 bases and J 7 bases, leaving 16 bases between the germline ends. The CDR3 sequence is CAISAGYLRVGELFF. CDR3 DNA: TGTGCCATCAGTGCGGGATATCTCCGCGTCGGGGAGCTGTTTTTT.

CDR3 in DNA: TGTGCCAGCAGTAGGACAGGGAAGGAGTATGGCTACACCTTC. Protein: CASSRTGKEYGYTF. The J gene is TRBJ1-2, the V gene TRBV6-5; 8 bases are a match to TRBD1. V was pared by 5 bases and J by 5 bases, with 7 bases of the junction left unmatched. The CDR3 is made up of 14 amino acids. The germline V gene encodes CDR1 MNHEY and CDR2 SVGAGI.

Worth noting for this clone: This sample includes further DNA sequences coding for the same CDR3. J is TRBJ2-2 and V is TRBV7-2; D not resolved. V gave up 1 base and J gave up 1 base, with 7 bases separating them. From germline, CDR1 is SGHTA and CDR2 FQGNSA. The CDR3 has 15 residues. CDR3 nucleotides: TGTGCCAGCAGCTTAGTTGCAGGGAACACCGGGGAGCTGTTTTTT. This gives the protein CASSLVAGNTGELFF.

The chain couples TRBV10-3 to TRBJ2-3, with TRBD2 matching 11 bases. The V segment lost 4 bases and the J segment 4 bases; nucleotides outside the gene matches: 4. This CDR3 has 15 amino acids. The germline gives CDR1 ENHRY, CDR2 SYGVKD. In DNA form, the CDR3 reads TGTGCCATCAGTGGGCTAGCGGGAGGAGCAGATACGCAGTATTTT. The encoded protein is CAISGLAGGADTQYF.

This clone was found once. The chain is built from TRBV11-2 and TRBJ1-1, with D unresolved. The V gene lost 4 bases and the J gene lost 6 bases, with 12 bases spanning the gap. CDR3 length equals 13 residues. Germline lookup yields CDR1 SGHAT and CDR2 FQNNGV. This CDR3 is CASSSGGVSEAFF. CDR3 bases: TGTGCCAGCAGCTCCGGAGGCGTGTCTGAAGCTTTCTTT.

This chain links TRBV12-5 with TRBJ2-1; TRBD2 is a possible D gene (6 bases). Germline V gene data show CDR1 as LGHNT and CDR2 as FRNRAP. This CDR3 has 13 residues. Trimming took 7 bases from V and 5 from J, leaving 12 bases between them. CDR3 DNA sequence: TGTGCTAGTGCCGCTAGCGCCCACAATGAGCAGTTCTTC. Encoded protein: CASAASAHNEQFF.

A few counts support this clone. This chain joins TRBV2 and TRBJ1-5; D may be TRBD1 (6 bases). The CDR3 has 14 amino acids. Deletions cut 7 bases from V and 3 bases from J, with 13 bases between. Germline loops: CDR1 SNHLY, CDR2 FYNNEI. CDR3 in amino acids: CASMKGGYNQPQHF. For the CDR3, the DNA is TGTGCCAGCATGAAAGGGGGATACAATCAGCCCCAGCATTTT.

CDR3 nucleotides: TGTGCCAGTAGTCCTAACAGGGGTGGCAATCAGCCCCAGCATTTT. Amino acid sequence: CASSPNRGGNQPQHF. The chain couples TRBV19 to TRBJ1-5; 7 positions agree with TRBD1. V gave up 5 bases and J gave up 2 bases; unmatched junction bases: 6. The CDR3 is 15 residues long. CDR1 and CDR2 from the germline V gene are LNHDA and SQIVND (reference sequence).

CDR3 nucleotide sequence: TGTGCCAGCAGCTTAACCCGGGGTGAGCAGTTCTTC. It codes for CASSLTRGEQFF. This chain joins TRBV7-3 and TRBJ2-1, with D tentatively TRBD2 (5 bases). Germline lookup yields CDR1 SGHTA and CDR2 FQGTGA. The ends were cut back, 0 bases at V and 9 bases at J, with 6 bases in the middle. This CDR3 comprises 12 residues.

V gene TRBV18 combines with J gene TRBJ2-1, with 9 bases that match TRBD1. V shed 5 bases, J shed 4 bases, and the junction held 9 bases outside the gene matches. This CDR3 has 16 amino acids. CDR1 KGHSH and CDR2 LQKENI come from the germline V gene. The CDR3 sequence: CASSDRDRVIYNEQFF. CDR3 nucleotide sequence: TGTGCCAGCTCAGACCGGGACAGGGTTATATACAATGAGCAGTTCTTC. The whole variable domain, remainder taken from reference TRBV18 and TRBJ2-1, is NAGVMQNPRHLVRRRGQEARLRCSPMKGHSHVYWYRQLPEEGLKFMVYLQKENIIDESGMPKERFSAEFPKEGPSILRIQQVVRGDSAAYFCASSDRDRVIYNEQFFGPGTRLTVL.

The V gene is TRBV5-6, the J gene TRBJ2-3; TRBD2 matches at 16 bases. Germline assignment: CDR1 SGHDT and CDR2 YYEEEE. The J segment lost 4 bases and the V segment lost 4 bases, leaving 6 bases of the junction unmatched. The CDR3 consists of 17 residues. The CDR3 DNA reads TGTGCCAGCAGCCCTCCGGGACTAGCGGGGGGGGCAGATACGCAGTATTTT. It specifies CASSPPGLAGGADTQYF.

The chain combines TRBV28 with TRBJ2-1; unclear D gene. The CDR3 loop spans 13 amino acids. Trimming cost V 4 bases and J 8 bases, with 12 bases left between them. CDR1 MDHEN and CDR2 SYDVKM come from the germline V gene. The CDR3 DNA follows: TGTGCCAGCAGTTCCCCCGACACGGATGAGCAGTTCTTC. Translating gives CASSSPDTDEQFF.

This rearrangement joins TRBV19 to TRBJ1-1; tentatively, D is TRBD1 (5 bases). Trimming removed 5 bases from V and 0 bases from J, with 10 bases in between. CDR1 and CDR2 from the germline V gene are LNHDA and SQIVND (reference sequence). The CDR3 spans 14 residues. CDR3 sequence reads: CASSYTGMNTEAFF. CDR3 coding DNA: TGTGCCAGTAGTTATACAGGCATGAACACTGAAGCTTTCTTT.

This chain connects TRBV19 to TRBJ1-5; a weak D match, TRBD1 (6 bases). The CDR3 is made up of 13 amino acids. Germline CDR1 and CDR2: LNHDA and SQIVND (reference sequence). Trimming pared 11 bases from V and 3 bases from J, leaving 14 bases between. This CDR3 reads CAGADRHNQPQHF. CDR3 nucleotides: TGTGCCGGGGCCGACAGGCACAATCAGCCCCAGCATTTT. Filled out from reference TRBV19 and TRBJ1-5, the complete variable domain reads DGGITQSPKYLFRKEGQNVTLSCEQNLNHDAMYWYRQDPGQGLRLIYYSQIVNDFQKGDIAEGYSVSREKKESFPLTVTSAQKNPTAFYLCAGADRHNQPQHFGDGTRLSIL.

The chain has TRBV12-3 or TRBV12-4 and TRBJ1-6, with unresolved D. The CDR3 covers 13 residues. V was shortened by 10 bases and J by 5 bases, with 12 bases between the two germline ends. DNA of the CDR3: TGTGCCATAGCGGCTTCGGATAATTCACCCCTCCACTTT. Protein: CAIAASDNSPLHF.

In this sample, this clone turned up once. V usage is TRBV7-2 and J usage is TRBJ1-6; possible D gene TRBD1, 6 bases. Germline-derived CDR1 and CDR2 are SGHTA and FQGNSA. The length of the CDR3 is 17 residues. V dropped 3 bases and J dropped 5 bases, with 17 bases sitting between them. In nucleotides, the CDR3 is TGTGCCAGCAGCTTCCCCGACAGGCCGTTAGATAATTCACCCCTCCACTTT. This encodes CASSFPDRPLDNSPLHF.